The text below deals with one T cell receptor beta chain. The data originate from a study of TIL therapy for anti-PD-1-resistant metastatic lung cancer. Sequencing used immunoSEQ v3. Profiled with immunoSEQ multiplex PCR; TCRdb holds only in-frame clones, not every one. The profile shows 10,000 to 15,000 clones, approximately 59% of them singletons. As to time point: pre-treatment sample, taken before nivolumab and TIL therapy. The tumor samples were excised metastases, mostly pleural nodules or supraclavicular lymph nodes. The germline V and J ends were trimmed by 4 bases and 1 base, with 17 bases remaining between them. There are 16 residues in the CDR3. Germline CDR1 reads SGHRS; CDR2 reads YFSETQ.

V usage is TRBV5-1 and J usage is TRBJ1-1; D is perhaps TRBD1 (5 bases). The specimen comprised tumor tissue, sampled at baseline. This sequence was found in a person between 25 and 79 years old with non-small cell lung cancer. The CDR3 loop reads CASSPLNPQGNTEAFF. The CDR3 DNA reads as TGCGCCAGCAGCCCCCTAAACCCCCAGGGGAACACTGAAGCTTTCTTT.